Shown below are 11 T cell receptor beta chains from a single sample sequenced in a study of CD8 T cells in acute hepatitis C reinfection. Sequenced by immunoSEQ multiplex PCR; TCRdb stores in-frame clones only, minus some. Counted here are some 40,000 clones, more than 75% occurring once; the ten biggest clones make up more than 0.4%. Time point in this sample: naive CD8 control sorted from an acute-time-point sample. The sequenced sample consisted of naive CD8+ T cells from PBMCs. The source of these receptors is a man aged 25 to 45 with chronic hepatitis C.

V is TRBV6-5 and J is TRBJ2-7, with D uncertain. V gave up 0 bases and J gave up 3 bases, with 6 bases separating them. This CDR3 is 13 amino acids long. CDR1 and CDR2 (germline): MNHEY, SVGAGI. The CDR3 DNA reads TGTGCCAGCAGTTACTCGATCCGCTACGAGCAGTACTTC. Protein: CASSYSIRYEQYF.

The chain has TRBV7-8 and TRBJ1-1; tentative D call: TRBD1 (5 bases). Trimming stripped 1 base from V and 11 bases from J, with 14 bases between. The CDR3 extends over 13 amino acids. Per germline, CDR1 SGHVS and CDR2 FQNEAQ. CDR3 DNA: TGTGCCAGCAGCTTAGTGGGGGTAGGGGAGGCTTTCTTT. Residues: CASSLVGVGEAFF.

The chain combines TRBV27 with TRBJ1-2; D ambiguous. Trimming left V 0 bases short and J 0 bases short, with 5 bases between. Germline V gene lookup returns CDR1 MNHEY and CDR2 SMNVEV (reference sequence). There are 14 residues in the CDR3. The CDR3 reads CASSLSVSNYGYTF. CDR3 in DNA: TGTGCCAGCAGTTTATCTGTATCTAACTATGGCTACACCTTC.

This CDR3 reads CASSGRNEQFF. The DNA of the CDR3 is TGTGCCAGTTCGGGGAGGAATGAGCAGTTCTTC. The V call is TRBV13, the J call TRBJ2-1, with a possible D match to TRBD2 (6 bases). The CDR3 sequence is 11 residues long. The V end was cut by 9 bases, the J end by 7 bases, with 10 bases between. Germline CDR1 and CDR2: PRHDT and FYEKMQ (reference sequence).

The rearrangement uses TRBV27 and TRBJ2-1; TRBD2 might be the D (5 bases). Per the germline V gene, CDR1 is MNHEY and CDR2 is SMNVEV (reference sequence). There are 12 residues in the CDR3. The ends were cut back, 5 bases at V and 7 bases at J, with 9 bases in the middle. CDR3 nucleotide sequence: TGTGCCAGCAGTGTTAGAGGGAATGAGCAGTTCTTC. Its translation: CASSVRGNEQFF.

This clone was counted a single time. The chain couples TRBV27 to TRBJ2-7; D perhaps matches TRBD1 (5 bases). V lost 4 bases and J 1 base, leaving 23 bases between the germline ends. The germline V gene has CDR1 MNHEY and CDR2 SMNVEV (reference sequence). This CDR3 has 18 residues. The CDR3: CASSSMDILKSPSYEQYF. CDR3 DNA sequence: TGTGCCAGCAGTTCGATGGACATCCTCAAATCCCCGTCCTACGAGCAGTACTTC.

This chain uses TRBV11-2 with TRBJ1-1; D is unresolved. This CDR3 is built from 14 residues. Looked up from germline, CDR1 is SGHAT and CDR2 is FQNNGV. The germline V and J ends were trimmed by 6 bases and 1 base, with 12 bases remaining between them. CDR3 amino acids: CASRYPTENTEAFF. CDR3 coding DNA: TGTGCCAGCAGGTACCCCACAGAGAACACTGAAGCTTTCTTT.

The rearrangement joins TRBV28 to TRBJ2-1, with D maybe TRBD1 (6 bases). CDR3 size: 12 residues. Germline V CDR1 and CDR2: MDHEN, SYDVKM. V lost 3 bases, J lost 8 bases, and 8 bases lay in between. In DNA, the CDR3 is TGTGCCAGCAGTTTGGCAGGGGATGAGCAGTTCTTC. It codes for CASSLAGDEQFF.

The chain carries TRBV6-6 and TRBJ1-1; 9 bases align to TRBD1. Germline V gene lookup returns CDR1 MNHNY and CDR2 SVGAGI (reference sequence). This CDR3 has 13 residues. The V gene end was trimmed by 7 bases and the J gene end by 1 base; junction bases not matched to a gene: 1. The CDR3 protein is CASKDRGNTEAFF. DNA of the CDR3: TGTGCCAGCAAGGACAGGGGGAACACTGAAGCTTTCTTT.

This sequence joins TRBV9 and TRBJ2-3; 15 bases map to TRBD2. Germline V lookup: CDR1 SGDLS, CDR2 YYNGEE. J was trimmed by 2 bases and V by 2 bases; bases with no gene match: 6. This CDR3 spans 18 amino acids. CDR3 in DNA: TGTGCCAGCAGCGTTGGGACTAGCGGGGGGCTACCCACAGATACGCAGTATTTT. Translating gives CASSVGTSGGLPTDTQYF.

This clone was seen just once. The chain combines TRBV7-9 with TRBJ2-7, with 10 nucleotides matching TRBD1. The germline CDR1 and CDR2 sequences are SEHNR and FQNEAQ (reference sequence). The J segment lost 5 bases and the V segment lost 10 bases, leaving 8 bases of the junction unmatched. This CDR3 is built from 13 residues. The CDR3 spells CAIGGTGANEQYF. The CDR3 nucleotides read TGTGCCATTGGGGGGACAGGGGCCAACGAGCAGTACTTC.